Below are 21 T cell receptor beta chains sequenced from a single sample in a study of T cells in Graves' hyperthyroidism and ophthalmopathy. Amplification targeted TCR beta CDR3 regions from RNA transcripts. Primed by the HTBI set, a first-round RT-PCR was run on the TCR CDR3. TCRdb processed the multiplex PCR reads anew with MiXCR; each CDR3 protein has one entry. This table has hundreds of thousands of distinct CDR3 sequences, about 15% appearing once. The sample consisted of blood. Every receptor here comes from a woman between 18 and 29 years old with Graves' hyperthyroidism.

This sequence joins TRBV18 and TRBJ2-2, with TRBD1 matching 8 bases. V shed 0 bases, J shed 5 bases, and the junction held 11 bases outside the gene matches. Germline V gives CDR1 KGHSH, CDR2 LQKENI. The CDR3 sequence is 18 residues long. CDR3 nucleotides: TGTGCCAGCTCACCACCCAATCGAATGAACAGGGGGACCGGGGAGCTGTTTTTT. This gives the protein CASSPPNRMNRGTGELFF.

CDR3: CASSPGGLEQFF. Written as DNA, the CDR3 is TGTGCCAGCAGCCCGGGCGGACTTGAGCAGTTCTTC. The V gene is TRBV14, the J gene TRBJ2-1, with D perhaps matching TRBD2 (5 bases). V was cut by 4 bases and J by 9 bases, with 10 bases left in between. Germline CDR1 is SGHDN and CDR2 is FVKESK. The CDR3 is 12 amino acids. The full variable domain, rest sourced from reference TRBV14 and TRBJ2-1, is EAGVTQFPSHSVIEKGQTVTLRCDPISGHDNLYWYRRVMGKEIKFLLHFVKESKQDESGMPNNRFLAERTGGTYSTLKVQPAELEDSGVYFCASSPGGLEQFFGPGTRLTVL.

This clonotype has ten or more counts. The CDR3 sequence: CAISDSTAYEQYF. For the CDR3, the DNA is TGTGCCATCAGTGATTCCACCGCCTACGAGCAGTACTTC. The chain joins TRBV10-3 to TRBJ2-7; D gene unclear. The V end was cut by 3 bases, the J end by 2 bases, with 8 bases between. The CDR3 loop spans 13 amino acids. CDR1 is ENHRY, CDR2 SYGVKD, per germline.

About this clonotype: This could be a read error, since a much larger clone is one nucleotide away. A read error is likely, as this CDR3 ends without the conserved phenylalanine or tryptophan. The V and J genes are TRBV20-1 and TRBJ1-1; possibly TRBD1 for D (6 bases). This CDR3 is built from 17 residues. Germline V gene data show CDR1 as DFQATT and CDR2 as SNEGSKA (reference sequence). Trimming pared 4 bases from V and 1 base from J, leaving 22 bases between. The CDR3 region has the DNA TGCAGTGCTAAGGTCGGGACAAAAGGGGTTCGGAACACTGAAGCTTTCTTG. Translated, it gives CSAKVGTKGVRNTEAFL.

This clonotype came up a few times. This chain uses TRBV9 with TRBJ2-1; a weak D match, TRBD2 (5 bases). From germline, CDR1 is SGDLS and CDR2 YYNGEE. The CDR3 loop spans 18 amino acids. Trimming took off 0 bases at V and 3 bases at J, with 19 bases between the two ends. The CDR3 DNA is TGTGCCAGCAGCGTAGTGGACTCTTATTTTGGGGTCTACAATGAGCAGTTCTTC. Translated, it gives CASSVVDSYFGVYNEQFF. Looking up the rest from reference TRBV9 and TRBJ2-1 gives the full variable domain: DSGVTQTPKHLITATGQRVTLRCSPRSGDLSVYWYQQSLDQGLQFLIQYYNGEERAKGNILERFSAQQFPDLHSELNLSSLELGDSALYFCASSVVDSYFGVYNEQFFGPGTRLTVL.

Many counts were recorded for this clonotype. The gene calls are TRBV6-5 and TRBJ2-2; D is undetermined. This CDR3 comprises 16 residues. V lost 0 bases to trimming and J lost 1 base, with 9 bases between them. Germline V CDR1 and CDR2: MNHEY, SVGAGI. CDR3 in amino acids: CASSYSGNQNTGELFF. CDR3 nucleotides: TGTGCCAGCAGTTACTCAGGGAATCAGAACACCGGGGAGCTGTTTTTT.

This clonotype occurred many times. The V call is TRBV30, the J call TRBJ2-5, with D perhaps TRBD1 (6 bases). Germline V gene data show CDR1 as GTSNPN and CDR2 as SVGIG (reference sequence). V was clipped by 1 base and J by 5 bases, with 11 bases between them. The CDR3 totals 13 residues. The CDR3 spells CAWSDRVVETQYF. The CDR3 DNA follows: TGTGCCTGGAGTGACAGGGTGGTGGAGACCCAGTACTTC. The entire variable domain, with the rest obtained from reference TRBV30 and TRBJ2-5, is as follows: SQTIHQWPATLVQPVGSPLSLECTVEGTSNPNLYWYRQAAGRGLQLLFYSVGIGQISSEVPQNLSASRPQDRQFILSSKKLLLSDSGFYLCAWSDRVVETQYFGPGTRLLVL.

This clonotype was counted ten times or more. V and J are TRBV15 and TRBJ2-7; possible D gene TRBD2, 6 bases. Germline CDR1 and CDR2: LNHNV and YYDKDF (reference sequence). Trimming stripped 3 bases from V and 3 bases from J, with 24 bases between. The CDR3 has 18 residues. The CDR3 DNA reads as TGTGCCACCAGCAGTGATACTGAGGAGGGGCGAGGCGACTACGAGCAGTACTTC. Translating it yields CATSSDTEEGRGDYEQYF.

The rearrangement links TRBV9 to TRBJ2-3; 9 nucleotides align to TRBD2. The CDR3 spans 16 residues. Germline-derived CDR1 and CDR2 are SGDLS and YYNGEE. V was clipped by 4 bases and J by 7 bases; unmatched bases: 13. The CDR3 spells CASSLSGGRAENTQYF. DNA of the CDR3: TGTGCCAGCAGCCTCAGTGGCGGGAGGGCTGAGAATACGCAGTATTTT.

CDR3 nucleotides: TGTGCCATCAGTGAAGGAGGAGGACAATCTGAATATGGCTACACCTTC. It encodes CAISEGGGQSEYGYTF. J is TRBJ1-2 and V is TRBV10-3, with D possibly matching TRBD1 (5 bases). The CDR3 consists of 16 residues. From germline, CDR1 is ENHRY and CDR2 SYGVKD. Between the trimmed V and J ends, which lost 3 bases and 5 bases, there was a span of 19 bases.

This clonotype was counted between two and nine times. The V call is TRBV27, the J call TRBJ2-3; 9 bases match TRBD2. Germline trimming cut 4 bases from V and 5 bases from J; bases unmatched to any gene: 10. The CDR3 sequence is 16 residues long. Germline CDR1 is MNHEY and CDR2 is SMNVEV (reference sequence). CDR3 region: CASSYYLAGVGDTQYF. Written as DNA, the CDR3 is TGTGCCAGCAGTTACTACTTAGCGGGAGTGGGAGATACGCAGTATTTT.

The V gene is TRBV11-2, the J gene TRBJ2-1; D remains unclear. Germline V gene lookup returns CDR1 SGHAT and CDR2 FQNNGV. With 2 bases removed from V and 0 bases from J, the gap between germline ends came to 11 bases. The CDR3 runs 16 residues. In DNA form, the CDR3 reads TGTGCCAGCAGCTTATTACCATCCAGCTCCTACAATGAGCAGTTCTTC. Protein: CASSLLPSSSYNEQFF.

The chain uses TRBV3-1 and TRBJ1-4; D call uncertain. Germline V gene sequence: CDR1 LGHDT, CDR2 YNNKEL (reference sequence). This CDR3 region has 15 residues. Trimming removed 0 bases at V and 5 bases at J, with 10 bases between. CDR3 region: CASSQDISRNEKLFF. The CDR3 nucleotides are TGTGCCAGCAGCCAAGATATTTCCAGGAATGAAAAACTGTTTTTT.

This chain connects TRBV6-2 or TRBV6-3 to TRBJ2-3; tentative D call: TRBD2 (6 bases). The CDR3 has 15 residues. With 8 bases removed from V and 0 bases from J, the gap between germline ends came to 15 bases. CDR1 and CDR2 (germline): MNHEY, SVGEGT. In DNA form, the CDR3 reads TGTGCCAGCTTTAGGACTGGGACTAGCACAGATACGCAGTATTTT. Its protein product is CASFRTGTSTDTQYF.

The V gene is TRBV7-3, the J gene TRBJ1-6; D is possibly TRBD1 (5 bases). CDR1 and CDR2 (germline): SGHTA, FQGTGA. With 1 base removed from V and 6 bases from J, the gap between germline ends came to 10 bases. There are 15 residues in the CDR3. The CDR3 DNA reads TGTGCCAGCAGCTTAATTGCAGGGAGTAATTCACCCCTCCACTTT. This sequence encodes CASSLIAGSNSPLHF.

The table lists this clonotype with a few counts. The V and J genes are TRBV20-1 and TRBJ1-6; D perhaps matches TRBD1 (5 bases). Germline CDR1 is DFQATT and CDR2 is SNEGSKA (reference sequence). The length of the CDR3 is 14 residues. Trimming took off 5 bases at V and 7 bases at J, with 15 bases between the two ends. CDR3 sequence: CSARPGPVNSPLHF. The CDR3 coding sequence is TGCAGTGCTCGGCCGGGGCCGGTAAATTCACCCCTCCACTTT.

The table lists this clonotype with a few counts. This chain connects TRBV15 to TRBJ2-7; TRBD2 might be the D (6 bases). V dropped 6 bases and J dropped 2 bases, with 17 bases sitting between them. Per the germline V gene, CDR1 is LNHNV and CDR2 is YYDKDF (reference sequence). The CDR3 runs to 15 residues. CDR3 bases: TGTGCCACCAGGATGGCCGGGGCGGGACCCTACGAGCAGTACTTC. It yields the protein CATRMAGAGPYEQYF.

The genes are TRBV4-2 and TRBJ2-1, with 10 bases that match TRBD2. The CDR3 contains 15 residues. Per the germline V gene, CDR1 is LGHNA and CDR2 is YNFKEQ. V shed 1 base, J shed 13 bases, and the junction held 10 bases outside the gene matches. CDR3 in DNA: TGTGCCAGCAGCCAAGTGGGTTCAGCGGGAGGGCCACAGTTCTTC. Its translation is CASSQVGSAGGPQFF.

V and J are TRBV15 and TRBJ2-7; D might be TRBD2 (6 bases). Per germline, CDR1 LNHNV and CDR2 YYDKDF (reference sequence). This CDR3 contains 16 residues. V was pared by 2 bases and J by 4 bases, with 18 bases between. The CDR3 DNA reads TGTGCCACCAGCAGAACCGGGACTCTTATACAGTACGAGCAGTACTTC. Protein sequence: CATSRTGTLIQYEQYF. The full variable domain, completed using reference TRBV15 and TRBJ2-7, is DAMVIQNPRYQVTQFGKPVTLSCSQTLNHNVMYWYQQKSSQAPKLLFHYYDKDFNNEADTPDNFQSRRPNTSFCFLDIRSPGLGDTAMYLCATSRTGTLIQYEQYFGPGTRLTVT.

The V gene is TRBV2, the J gene TRBJ2-3; no clear D gene. The CDR3 runs 15 residues. Deletions cut 5 bases from V and 0 bases from J, with 12 bases between. From germline, CDR1 is SNHLY and CDR2 FYNNEI. The CDR3 nucleotides are TGTGCCAGCAGTTCGAACGGGTTTAGCACAGATACGCAGTATTTT. Translated, it gives CASSSNGFSTDTQYF.

V usage is TRBV6-1 and J usage is TRBJ1-1, with 7 bases lining up with TRBD1. The germline V gene encodes CDR1 MNHNS and CDR2 SASEGT. V shed 5 bases and J 3 bases; nucleotides not matched to a gene: 18. This CDR3 is 18 amino acids long. For the CDR3, the DNA is TGTGCCAGCAGTCCTTCTCCCGGGACAGCCATTTGGGACACTGAAGCTTTCTTT. Protein product: CASSPSPGTAIWDTEAFF.